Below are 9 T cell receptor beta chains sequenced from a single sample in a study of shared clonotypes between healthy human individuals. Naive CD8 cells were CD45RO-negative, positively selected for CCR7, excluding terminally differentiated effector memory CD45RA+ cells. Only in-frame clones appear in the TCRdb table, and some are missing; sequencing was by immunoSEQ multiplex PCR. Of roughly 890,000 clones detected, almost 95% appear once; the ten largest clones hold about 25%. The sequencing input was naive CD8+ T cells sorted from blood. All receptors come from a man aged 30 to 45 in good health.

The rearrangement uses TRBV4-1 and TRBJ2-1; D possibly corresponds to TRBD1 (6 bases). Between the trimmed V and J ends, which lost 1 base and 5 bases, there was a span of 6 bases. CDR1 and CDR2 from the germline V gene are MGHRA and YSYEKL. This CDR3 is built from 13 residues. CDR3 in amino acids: CASSQAGDNEQFF. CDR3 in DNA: TGCGCCAGCAGCCAAGCAGGGGACAATGAGCAGTTCTTC.

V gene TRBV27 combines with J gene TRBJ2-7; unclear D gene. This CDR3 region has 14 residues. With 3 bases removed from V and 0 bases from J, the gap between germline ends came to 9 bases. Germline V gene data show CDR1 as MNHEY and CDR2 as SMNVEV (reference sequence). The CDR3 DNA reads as TGTGCCAGCAGTTTCGTCCGGAGCTCCTACGAGCAGTACTTC. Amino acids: CASSFVRSSYEQYF.

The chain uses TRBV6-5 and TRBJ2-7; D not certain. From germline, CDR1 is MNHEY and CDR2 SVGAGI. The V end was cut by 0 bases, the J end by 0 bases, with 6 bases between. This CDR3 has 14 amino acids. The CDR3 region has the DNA TGTGCCAGCAGTTACTCTTCAAGCTCCTACGAGCAGTACTTC. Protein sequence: CASSYSSSSYEQYF.

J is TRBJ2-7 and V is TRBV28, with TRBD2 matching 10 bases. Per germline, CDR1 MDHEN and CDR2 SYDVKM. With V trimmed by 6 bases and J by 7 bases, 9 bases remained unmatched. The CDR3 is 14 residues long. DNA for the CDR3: TGTGCCAGCAGAGACGTAGCGGGAGGCTGGGAGCAGTACTTC. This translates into CASRDVAGGWEQYF.

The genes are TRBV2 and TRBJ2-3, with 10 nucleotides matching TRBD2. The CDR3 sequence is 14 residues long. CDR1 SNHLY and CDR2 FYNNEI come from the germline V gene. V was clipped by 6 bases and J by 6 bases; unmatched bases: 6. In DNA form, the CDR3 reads TGTGCCAGCAGAGTAGCGGGAGGTACCGATACGCAGTATTTT. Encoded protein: CASRVAGGTDTQYF.

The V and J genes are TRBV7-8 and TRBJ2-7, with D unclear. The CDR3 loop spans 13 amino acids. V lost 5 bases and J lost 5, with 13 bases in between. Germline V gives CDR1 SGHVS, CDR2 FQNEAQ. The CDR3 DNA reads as TGTGCCAGCAGCGCGTCCCAGAGGCACGAGCAGTACTTC. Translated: CASSASQRHEQYF.

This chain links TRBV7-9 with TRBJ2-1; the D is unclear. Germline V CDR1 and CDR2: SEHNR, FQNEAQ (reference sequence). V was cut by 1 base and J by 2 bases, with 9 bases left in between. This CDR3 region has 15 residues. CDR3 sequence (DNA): TGTGCCAGCAGCTTAGAAGCGACCACCTACAATGAGCAGTTCTTC. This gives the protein CASSLEATTYNEQFF.

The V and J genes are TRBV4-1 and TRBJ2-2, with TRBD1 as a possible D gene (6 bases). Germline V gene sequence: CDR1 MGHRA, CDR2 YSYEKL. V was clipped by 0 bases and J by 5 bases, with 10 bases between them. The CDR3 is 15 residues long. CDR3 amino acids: CASSQETGLTGELFF. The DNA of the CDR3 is TGCGCCAGCAGCCAAGAGACAGGTTTAACCGGGGAGCTGTTTTTT.

CDR3 residues: CASTSPYEQYF. CDR3 DNA sequence: TGTGCCAGCACTTCCCCCTACGAGCAGTACTTC. This chain links TRBV28 with TRBJ2-7; the D is unclear. CDR1 is MDHEN and CDR2 is SYDVKM in the germline V gene. CDR3 size: 11 residues. Trimming stripped 7 bases from V and 2 bases from J, with 6 bases between.